A selection of T cell receptor beta chains follows, all from one sample in a study of T-cell reconstitution after alpha-beta-depleted transplantation in children. Each CDR3 protein is one row after TCRdb ran MiXCR on the PCR reads. This table holds around 800,000 distinct CDR3 sequences, about 16% found once. Sample: PBMCs, mostly from graft donor cells, taken 360 days after TCRalphabeta/CD19-depleted stem cell transplant. These receptor sequences come from a male patient under 18 who had a stem cell transplant for acute lymphoblastic leukemia, so the T cells may come from the graft donor. CDR3s include the opening cysteine and the closing phenylalanine or tryptophan. The D gene is left open where the match is weak. Clone size, where shown, is once, few, many, or a class for clones that have expanded.

size,V,D,J,DNA,CDR3
few,TRBV9,TRBD2,TRBJ2-5,TGTGCCAGCAGCGTAGCAGGACTAGCGGGAGGGCCCCAAGAGACCCAGTACTTC,CASSVAGLAGGPQETQYF
-,TRBV4-1,TRBD2,TRBJ2-1,TGCGCCAGCAGCCAACCTCTCAGCGGGAGTTACAATGAGCAGTTCTTC,CASSQPLSGSYNEQFF
few,TRBV3-1,TRBD2,TRBJ2-3,TGTGCCAGCAGCCAAGATTTAGCGGGAGGGCCAACAGATACGCAGTATTTT,CASSQDLAGGPTDTQYF
-,TRBV5-1,-,TRBJ2-7,TGCGCCAGCAGCTTGGTTCTCCGTTCGCGGGCGGTCTCCTACGAGCAGTACTTC,CASSLVLRSRAVSYEQYF
-,TRBV18,TRBD1,TRBJ2-5,TGTGCCAGCTCACCGCTTCCTTTACAGGGGGCGCAAGAAGAGACCCAGTACTTC,CASSPLPLQGAQEETQYF
few,TRBV29-1,TRBD1,TRBJ2-3,TGCAGCGTTGGAAGCTGGAACAGGGGCCCCACAGATACGCAGTATTTT,CSVGSWNRGPTDTQYF
-,TRBV5-1,TRBD2,TRBJ2-5,TGCGCCAGCAGCTTGGACGGGACTAGCTGGGAGACCCAGTACTTC,CASSLDGTSWETQYF
-,TRBV10-3,-,TRBJ1-1,TGTGCCATCAGTGAGAGGCAGATGAACACTGAAGCTTTCTTT,CAISERQMNTEAFF
many,TRBV15,-,TRBJ1-1,TGTGCCACCTCCAGAGGACTCATGAACACTGAAGCTTTCTTT,CATSRGLMNTEAFF
-,TRBV5-1,TRBD2,TRBJ2-5,TGCGCCAGCAGCTATGGGACTATTGGGACCGAGACCCAGTACTTC,CASSYGTIGTETQYF
-,TRBV3-1,TRBD1,TRBJ1-2,TGTGCCAGCAGCCAAGATCGGAAGGGGGCGCAATATGGCTACACCTTC,CASSQDRKGAQYGYTF
few,TRBV4-1,-,TRBJ2-7,TGCGCCAGCAGCCAAGCCCTGACCGGCTACGAGCAGTACTTC,CASSQALTGYEQYF
many,TRBV2,-,TRBJ1-1,TGTGCCAGCAGTTTTATGGGGGGGACTGAAGCTTTCTTT,CASSFMGGTEAFF
-,TRBV15,TRBD2,TRBJ2-1,TGTGCCACCAGCCCCCGGCGGGAGGGGGAGAGGACGCAGTTCTTC,CATSPRREGERTQFF
many,TRBV27,TRBD2,TRBJ2-2,TGTGCCAGCGTATTAGCGGGAGACTCCACCGGGGAGCTGTTTTTT,CASVLAGDSTGELFF
few,TRBV20-1,-,TRBJ2-2,TGCAGTGCCGCTAAGGGCCGCCAGGGGAGGTACACCGGGGAGCTGTTTTTT,CSAAKGRQGRYTGELFF
-,TRBV5-1,TRBD2,TRBJ2-5,TGCGCCAGCAGCTGGGGGACTAGCGTTACCCAAGAGACCCAGTACTTC,CASSWGTSVTQETQYF
-,TRBV10-3,TRBD1,TRBJ2-3,TGTGCCATCAGCAAGGGACAGGCAGATACGCAGTATTTT,CAISKGQADTQYF
few,TRBV12-3/TRBV12-4,-,TRBJ2-5,TGTGCCAGCAGTTTTTTGACCCCCTCGGGGACCCAGTACTTC,CASSFLTPSGTQYF
few,TRBV28,-,TRBJ1-2,TGTGCCAGCAGTCCCCCCGGGACAAGCTTTGGGAGCTACACCTTC,CASSPPGTSFGSYTF
few,TRBV7-3,-,TRBJ2-3,TGTGCCAGCAGCTTTGAAGATGGGGGAGATACGCAGTATTTT,CASSFEDGGDTQYF
-,TRBV20-1,-,TRBJ1-1,TGCAGTGCTAGAGATCTTCAAGGGGAGGACACTGAAGCTTTCTTT,CSARDLQGEDTEAFF
-,TRBV20-1,TRBD2,TRBJ2-1,TGCAGTGCTAACCGACTAGCGGGAGGGAGCTCCTACAATGAGCAGTTCTTC,CSANRLAGGSSYNEQFF
few,TRBV7-3,-,TRBJ2-2,TGTGCCAGCAGCTTAACAAGGACAGAGAACACCGGGGAGCTGTTTTTT,CASSLTRTENTGELFF
few,TRBV29-1,TRBD1,TRBJ1-1,TGCAGCGTTGGGGGGGACAGGGGGCGAACGAACACTGAAGCTTTCTTT,CSVGGDRGRTNTEAFF
many,TRBV28,-,TRBJ2-1,TGTGCCAGCAGTTTAATCTCCGAAAACAATGAGCAGTTCTTC,CASSLISENNEQFF
many,TRBV7-3,-,TRBJ2-2,TGTGCCAGCAGCTTAACATTTGGGGAAGGGGAGCTGTTTTTT,CASSLTFGEGELFF
-,TRBV24-1,-,TRBJ1-2,TGTGCCACCAGTGATTTTCAGGGATATGGCTACACCTTC,CATSDFQGYGYTF
-,TRBV10-3,TRBD1,TRBJ2-3,TGTGCCATCAGTGAGGCGCGGACAGGGAGAGATACGCAGTATTTT,CAISEARTGRDTQYF
few,TRBV5-1,-,TRBJ2-3,TGCGCCAGCAGCTTAGGGACTCGGCGGGGCGATACGCAGTATTTT,CASSLGTRRGDTQYF
-,TRBV7-9,TRBD1,TRBJ2-1,TGTGCCAGCAGCCAGGGACAGGGTCTGGTCAATGAGCAGTTCTTC,CASSQGQGLVNEQFF
few,TRBV18,-,TRBJ2-7,TGTGCCAGCTCACCACGGCAGCTTGAAATTTCCTACTACGAGCAGTACTTC,CASSPRQLEISYYEQYF
few,TRBV4-1,TRBD2,TRBJ2-1,TGCGCCAGCAGCCCATCCGGGGCGGGAGGGAACTATGAGCAGTTCTTC,CASSPSGAGGNYEQFF
few,TRBV12-3/TRBV12-4,-,TRBJ2-3,TGTGCCACCTCTGAGGGATCCGTCTGGCCCAATACGCAGTATTTT,CATSEGSVWPNTQYF
few,TRBV12-3/TRBV12-4,TRBD1,TRBJ1-1,TGTGCCAGCAGCGCACGGACAGGGGGCCATAGCACTGAAGCTTTCTTT,CASSARTGGHSTEAFF
-,TRBV2,TRBD2,TRBJ2-1,TGTGCCAGCAGGAGCAGGACTAGCGATTATGAGCAGTTCTTC,CASRSRTSDYEQFF
-,TRBV27,-,TRBJ2-2,TGTGCCAGCAGTGCGGGTTCGTTGCGTGCCGGGGAGCTGTTTTTT,CASSAGSLRAGELFF
-,TRBV7-9,-,TRBJ1-2,TGTGCCAGCAGCTTAGACTGGGGACCTGGCTACACCTTC,CASSLDWGPGYTF
few,TRBV7-8,-,TRBJ1-5,TGTGCCAGCAGCCGGACACGGACCTCATATCAGCCCCAGCATTTT,CASSRTRTSYQPQHF
few,TRBV5-1,-,TRBJ1-1,TGCGCCAGCAGCTTTGAGGGCCAAGCTTTCTTT,CASSFEGQAFF
-,TRBV5-1,TRBD2,TRBJ2-5,TGCGCCAGCAGCCACCTAAAGACTAGCGCACCGAGGAGCCAAGAGACCCAGTACTTC,CASSHLKTSAPRSQETQYF
few,TRBV6-4,TRBD2,TRBJ2-1,TGTGCCAGCAGTGAACGATCGGCCAGGGAGGGATACAATGAGCAGTTCTTC,CASSERSAREGYNEQFF